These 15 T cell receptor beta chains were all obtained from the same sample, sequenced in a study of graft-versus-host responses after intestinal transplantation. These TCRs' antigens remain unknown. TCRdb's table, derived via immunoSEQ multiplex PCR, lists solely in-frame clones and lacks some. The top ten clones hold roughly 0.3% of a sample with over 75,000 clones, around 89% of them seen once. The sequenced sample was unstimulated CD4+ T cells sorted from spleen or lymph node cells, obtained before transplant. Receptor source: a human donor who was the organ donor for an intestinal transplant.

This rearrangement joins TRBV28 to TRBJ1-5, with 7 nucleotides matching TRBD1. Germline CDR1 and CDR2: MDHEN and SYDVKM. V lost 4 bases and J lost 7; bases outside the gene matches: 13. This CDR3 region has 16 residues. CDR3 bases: TGTGCCAGCAGTTCCCCCCGGGCAGGGGGAATACAGCCCCAGCATTTT. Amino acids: CASSSPRAGGIQPQHF.

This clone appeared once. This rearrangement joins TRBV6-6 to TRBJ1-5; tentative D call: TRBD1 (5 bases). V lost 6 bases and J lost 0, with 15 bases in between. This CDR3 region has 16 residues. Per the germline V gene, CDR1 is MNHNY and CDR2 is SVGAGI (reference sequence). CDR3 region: CASRRGTGYSNQPQHF. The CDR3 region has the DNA TGTGCCAGCAGACGGGGGACCGGCTATAGCAATCAGCCCCAGCATTTT.

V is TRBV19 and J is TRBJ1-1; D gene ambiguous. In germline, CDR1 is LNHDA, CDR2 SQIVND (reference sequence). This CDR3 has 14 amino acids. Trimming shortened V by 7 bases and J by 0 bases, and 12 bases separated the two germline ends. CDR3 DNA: TGTGCCAGTACCCCCTACGGAGTGAACACTGAAGCTTTCTTT. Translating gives CASTPYGVNTEAFF. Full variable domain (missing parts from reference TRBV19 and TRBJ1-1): DGGITQSPKYLFRKEGQNVTLSCEQNLNHDAMYWYRQDPGQGLRLIYYSQIVNDFQKGDIAEGYSVSREKKESFPLTVTSAQKNPTAFYLCASTPYGVNTEAFFGQGTRLTVV.

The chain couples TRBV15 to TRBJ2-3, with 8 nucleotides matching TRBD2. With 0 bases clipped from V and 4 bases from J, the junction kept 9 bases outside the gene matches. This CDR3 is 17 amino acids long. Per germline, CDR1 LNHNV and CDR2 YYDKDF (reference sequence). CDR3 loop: CATSRDRGGAGSDTQYF. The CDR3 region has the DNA TGTGCCACCAGCAGAGATCGGGGGGGCGCGGGATCAGATACGCAGTATTTT.

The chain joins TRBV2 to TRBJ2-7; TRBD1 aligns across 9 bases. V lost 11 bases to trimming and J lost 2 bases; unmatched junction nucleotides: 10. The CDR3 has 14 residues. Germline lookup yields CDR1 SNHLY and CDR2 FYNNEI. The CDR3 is CAGKAGTGPYEQYF. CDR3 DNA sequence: TGTGCCGGAAAAGCCGGGACAGGGCCCTACGAGCAGTACTTC.

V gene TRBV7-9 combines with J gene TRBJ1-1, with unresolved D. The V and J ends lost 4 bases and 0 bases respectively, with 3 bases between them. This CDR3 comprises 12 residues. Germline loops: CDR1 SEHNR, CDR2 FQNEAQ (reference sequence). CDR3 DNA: TGTGCCAGCAGCTCAGTGAACACTGAAGCTTTCTTT. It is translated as CASSSVNTEAFF.

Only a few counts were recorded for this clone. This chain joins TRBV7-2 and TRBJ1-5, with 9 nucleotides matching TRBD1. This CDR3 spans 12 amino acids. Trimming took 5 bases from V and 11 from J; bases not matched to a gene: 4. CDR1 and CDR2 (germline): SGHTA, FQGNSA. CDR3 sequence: CASSPDRGTQHF. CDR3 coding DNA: TGTGCCAGCAGCCCGGACAGGGGAACCCAGCATTTT.

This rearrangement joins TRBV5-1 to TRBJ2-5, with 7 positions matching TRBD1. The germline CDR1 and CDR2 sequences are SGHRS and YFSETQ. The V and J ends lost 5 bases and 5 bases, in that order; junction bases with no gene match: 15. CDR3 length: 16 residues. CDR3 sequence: CASRRLMGDSRETQYF. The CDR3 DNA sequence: TGCGCCAGCAGACGACTAATGGGGGACAGCCGGGAGACCCAGTACTTC.

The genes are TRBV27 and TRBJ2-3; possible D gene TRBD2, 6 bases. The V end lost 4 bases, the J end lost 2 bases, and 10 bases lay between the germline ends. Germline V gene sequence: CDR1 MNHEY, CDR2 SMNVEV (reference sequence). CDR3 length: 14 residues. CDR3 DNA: TGTGCCAGCAGTTCCGGAGGGTACACAGATACGCAGTATTTT. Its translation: CASSSGGYTDTQYF.

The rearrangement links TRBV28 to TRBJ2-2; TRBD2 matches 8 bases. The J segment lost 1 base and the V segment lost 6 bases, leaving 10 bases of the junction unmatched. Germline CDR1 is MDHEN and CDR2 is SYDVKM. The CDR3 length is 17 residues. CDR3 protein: CASRDLREAQNTGELFF. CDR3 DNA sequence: TGTGCCAGCAGAGACTTGCGGGAGGCCCAGAACACCGGGGAGCTGTTTTTT. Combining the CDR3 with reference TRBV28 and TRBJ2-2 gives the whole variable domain DVKVTQSSRYLVKRTGEKVFLECVQDMDHENMFWYRQDPGLGLRLIYFSYDVKMKEKGDIPEGYSVSREKKERFSLILESASTNQTSMYLCASRDLREAQNTGELFFGEGSRLTVL.

Here the CDR3 DNA reads TGCAGCGTTTCTGACAGTCGAAAACTGTTTTTT. It codes for CSVSDSRKLFF. This sequence joins TRBV29-1 and TRBJ1-4; possible D gene TRBD1, 5 bases. The CDR3 has 11 amino acids. Germline CDR1 reads SQVTM; CDR2 reads ANQGSEA. V was pared by 5 bases and J by 10 bases, with 11 bases between. Supplemented by reference TRBV29-1 and TRBJ1-4, the full variable domain reads SAVISQKPSRDICQRGTSLTIQCQVDSQVTMMFWYRQQPGQSLTLIATANQGSEATYESGFVIDKFPISRPNLTFSTLTVSNMSPEDSSIYLCSVSDSRKLFFGSGTQLSVL.

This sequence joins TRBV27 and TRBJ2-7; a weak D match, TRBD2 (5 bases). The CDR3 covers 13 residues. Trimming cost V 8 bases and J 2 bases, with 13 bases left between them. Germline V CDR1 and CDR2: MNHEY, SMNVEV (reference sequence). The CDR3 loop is CASRGSVTYEQYF. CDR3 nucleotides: TGTGCCAGCCGGGGATCGGTAACCTACGAGCAGTACTTC.

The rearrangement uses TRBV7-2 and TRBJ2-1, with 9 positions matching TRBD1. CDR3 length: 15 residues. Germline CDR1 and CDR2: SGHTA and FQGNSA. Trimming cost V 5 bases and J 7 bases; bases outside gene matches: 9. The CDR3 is CASSLQGAGRNEQFF. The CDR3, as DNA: TGTGCCAGCAGCCTACAGGGGGCGGGGAGAAATGAGCAGTTCTTC.

CDR3 protein: CASSGFSGPNKGIYNEQFF. CDR3 DNA: TGTGCCAGCAGCGGGTTTAGCGGACCCAACAAGGGAATTTACAATGAGCAGTTCTTC. The chain has TRBV9 and TRBJ2-1; maybe TRBD2 (6 bases). This CDR3 is built from 19 residues. Per the germline V gene, CDR1 is SGDLS and CDR2 is YYNGEE. V dropped 3 bases and J dropped 4 bases, with 26 bases sitting between them.

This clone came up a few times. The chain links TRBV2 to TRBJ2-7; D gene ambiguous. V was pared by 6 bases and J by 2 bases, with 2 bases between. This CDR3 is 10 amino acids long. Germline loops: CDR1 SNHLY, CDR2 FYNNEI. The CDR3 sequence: CASSTYEQYF. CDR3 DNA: TGTGCCAGCAGCACCTACGAGCAGTACTTC.